These 31 T cell receptor beta chains came from one sample sequenced in a study of cytomegalovirus exposure and HLA in healthy donors. The primer mix had 60 Vbeta and 13 Jbeta primers. Assay: immunoSEQ multiplex PCR; the TCRdb copy retains only in-frame clones and omits some. Altogether about 120,000 clones are present, 17% being singletons, with the ten largest covering approximately 2.6%. Sequenced material: PBMCs. The receptors were gathered from a female donor in good health and CMV-seropositive.

This clone has a handful of counts. The chain carries TRBV27 and TRBJ1-5; TRBD1 agrees at 8 bases. Germline V gene data show CDR1 as MNHEY and CDR2 as SMNVEV (reference sequence). The J segment lost 6 bases and the V segment lost 2 bases, leaving 6 bases of the junction unmatched. This CDR3 has 15 residues. CDR3 nucleotides: TGTGCCAGCAGTTTAGGAGGGACAGGAACTCAGCCCCAGCATTTT. It codes for CASSLGGTGTQPQHF.

This clone has only a few counts. J is TRBJ2-1 and V is TRBV5-6, with 8 bases lining up with TRBD2. Germline lookup yields CDR1 SGHDT and CDR2 YYEEEE. The length of the CDR3 is 17 residues. Trimming took 2 bases from V and 2 from J; bases not matched to a gene: 9. The CDR3 loop reads CASSLSREGWAYNEQFF. As DNA, the CDR3 is TGTGCCAGCAGCTTATCCCGGGAGGGATGGGCCTACAATGAGCAGTTCTTC.

The chain uses TRBV2 and TRBJ1-1; the match to TRBD1 covers 9 bases. This CDR3 contains 16 residues. The germline gives CDR1 SNHLY, CDR2 FYNNEI. Germline trimming cut 6 bases from V and 2 bases from J; bases unmatched to any gene: 10. Here the CDR3 DNA reads TGTGCCAGCAGGTCGTGGACAGGGGACCCTAACACTGAAGCTTTCTTT. Protein sequence: CASRSWTGDPNTEAFF.

The chain couples TRBV30 to TRBJ1-2, with D possibly being TRBD1 (5 bases). Germline loops: CDR1 GTSNPN, CDR2 SVGIG (reference sequence). Trimming removed 6 bases at V and 8 bases at J, with 19 bases between. This CDR3 has 13 amino acids. This CDR3 is CACTPGGDGGYTF. The CDR3 DNA follows: TGTGCCTGCACCCCTGGAGGGGACGGCGGCTACACCTTC.

This clone came up a few times. This chain links TRBV27 with TRBJ1-1; D not certain. Germline V gives CDR1 MNHEY, CDR2 SMNVEV (reference sequence). The V end was cut by 0 bases, the J end by 5 bases, with 13 bases between. The CDR3 is 15 amino acids. CDR3 coding DNA: TGTGCCAGCAGTTTATCCTCGTTGGTAGAGACTGAAGCTTTCTTT. Protein product: CASSLSSLVETEAFF.

The chain carries TRBV6-6 and TRBJ2-7; 10 bases fit TRBD2. The germline V gene has CDR1 MNHNY and CDR2 SVGAGI (reference sequence). The CDR3 loop spans 16 amino acids. V was pared by 4 bases and J by 5 bases, with 11 bases of the junction left unmatched. Here the CDR3 DNA reads TGTGCCAGCAGTTTGGAAGCGGGAGGGTTTGCCCACGAGCAGTACTTC. Translated: CASSLEAGGFAHEQYF.

DNA for the CDR3: TGTGCCAGCAGCCCCGGGACTGATTTCCGACCCCAGCATTTT. Translating it yields CASSPGTDFRPQHF. V and J are TRBV6-5 and TRBJ1-5; tentatively, D is TRBD1 (5 bases). V was clipped by 6 bases and J by 10 bases, with 19 bases between them. Germline V CDR1 and CDR2: MNHEY, SVGAGI. This CDR3 has 14 residues.

In this sample, this clone turned up a few times. The gene calls are TRBV5-6 and TRBJ2-1; possible D gene TRBD2, 6 bases. V lost 0 bases and J lost 9, with 13 bases in between. Per germline, CDR1 SGHDT and CDR2 YYEEEE. The CDR3 extends over 14 amino acids. CDR3 protein: CASSLGLVTGEQFF. In DNA, the CDR3 is TGTGCCAGCAGCTTGGGACTAGTAACCGGTGAGCAGTTCTTC.

The rearrangement uses TRBV19 and TRBJ1-2; D is unclear. Trimming pared 5 bases from V and 1 base from J, leaving 14 bases between. The CDR3 is made up of 15 amino acids. CDR1 is LNHDA and CDR2 is SQIVND in the germline V gene (reference sequence). CDR3 DNA: TGTGCCAGTAGTCTAACACAGACCTTTAACTATGGCTACACCTTC. This encodes CASSLTQTFNYGYTF.

This clone has more than one count but fewer than ten. The CDR3 protein is CASSLGQAFTSSNQPQHF. CDR3 DNA sequence: TGTGCCAGCAGTTTAGGACAGGCCTTTACTTCTAGCAATCAGCCCCAGCATTTT. The chain carries TRBV28 and TRBJ1-5, with TRBD1 identical over 7 bases. CDR1 and CDR2 from the germline V gene are MDHEN and SYDVKM. The trim removed 2 bases at V and 0 bases at J, leaving 10 bases unmatched. The CDR3 sequence is 18 residues long.

V is TRBV28 and J is TRBJ1-2; 10 bases fit TRBD1. V shed 6 bases and J 8 bases; nucleotides not matched to a gene: 9. Germline assignment: CDR1 MDHEN and CDR2 SYDVKM. The CDR3 runs 14 residues. The CDR3 reads CASSDPGQGIGYTF. CDR3 DNA: TGTGCCAGCAGCGATCCGGGACAGGGGATAGGCTACACCTTC.

The CDR3, as DNA: TGTGCCAGCAACTCCCAGGGGGCAAGGCGGTATGGCTACACCTTC. It codes for CASNSQGARRYGYTF. The chain combines TRBV28 with TRBJ1-2; TRBD1 matches 8 bases. Germline trimming cut 7 bases from V and 5 bases from J; bases unmatched to any gene: 12. The CDR3 spans 15 residues. Per the germline V gene, CDR1 is MDHEN and CDR2 is SYDVKM.

This clone was seen only a few times. No conserved phenylalanine or tryptophan ends this CDR3, so it is likely a read error. No DNA is shown, since the ends of the CDR3 on it are uncertain; the CDR3 is the one TCRdb lists. The J gene is TRBJ2-7, the V gene TRBV5-6; TRBD1, the table's D call, lacks a check against the DNA. The length of the CDR3 is 13 amino acids, counting both ends. The V gene's germline CDR1 is SGHDT and CDR2 YYEEEE. CDR3 sequence reads: CASSLTGLGAEEL.

This clone has more than one count but fewer than ten. The V call is TRBV7-8, the J call TRBJ2-7; D is perhaps TRBD1 (7 bases). The V end lost 1 base, the J end lost 3 bases, and 16 bases lay between the germline ends. CDR3 length: 16 residues. Germline V CDR1 and CDR2: SGHVS, FQNEAQ. Here the CDR3 reads CASSLGSNRGGYEQYF. CDR3 nucleotide sequence: TGTGCCAGCAGCTTAGGGTCAAACAGGGGAGGCTACGAGCAGTACTTC.

The rearrangement uses TRBV7-9 and TRBJ1-5; 8 nucleotides align to TRBD1. J lost 2 bases, V lost 4 bases, and 13 bases had no gene match. The CDR3 extends over 18 amino acids. The V gene's germline CDR1 is SEHNR and CDR2 FQNEAQ (reference sequence). This CDR3 is CASSSSQGAVKGNQPQHF. The CDR3 coding sequence is TGTGCCAGCAGCTCATCTCAGGGGGCGGTCAAGGGCAATCAGCCCCAGCATTTT.

J is TRBJ2-5 and V is TRBV28, with D tentatively TRBD2 (5 bases). The CDR3 is 14 residues long. Trimming stripped 6 bases from V and 1 base from J, with 12 bases between. Germline V gene data show CDR1 as MDHEN and CDR2 as SYDVKM. The CDR3 nucleotides read TGTGCCAGCAGACCAAGGACTCTCCAAGAGACCCAGTACTTC. Translation gives CASRPRTLQETQYF.

CDR3 sequence reads: CASSLYRIGNRGREKLFF. CDR3 nucleotide sequence: TGTGCCAGCAGCCTGTATCGAATCGGGAACAGGGGGCGTGAAAAACTGTTTTTT. The chain is built from TRBV7-8 and TRBJ1-4, with 9 bases identical to TRBD1. CDR1 is SGHVS and CDR2 is FQNEAQ in the germline V gene. CDR3 length: 18 residues. The V segment lost 5 bases and the J segment 7 bases; nucleotides outside the gene matches: 17.

This clone was found a few times. This rearrangement joins TRBV27 to TRBJ1-2; TRBD1 matches at 7 bases. The length of the CDR3 is 12 residues. The germline gives CDR1 MNHEY, CDR2 SMNVEV (reference sequence). V shed 6 bases, J shed 8 bases, and the junction held 6 bases outside the gene matches. Here the CDR3 reads CASSLQGRGYTF. CDR3 in DNA: TGTGCCAGCAGCTTACAGGGGCGAGGCTACACCTTC.

This chain joins TRBV13 and TRBJ2-7, with 9 bases aligning to TRBD2. V shed 1 base, J shed 6 bases, and the junction held 7 bases outside the gene matches. CDR3 size: 15 residues. CDR1 is PRHDT, CDR2 FYEKMQ, per germline (reference sequence). The CDR3, as DNA: TGTGCCAGCAGCTTAGAAGGCGCGGGAGGGCTCGAGCAGTACTTC. Translating it yields CASSLEGAGGLEQYF.

The chain uses TRBV7-2 and TRBJ2-2, with TRBD1 matching over 10 bases. The CDR3 contains 17 residues. Trimming took 2 bases from V and 1 from J; bases not matched to a gene: 4. In germline, CDR1 is SGHTA, CDR2 FQGNSA. The CDR3: CASSLRTGGRNTGELFF. CDR3 in DNA: TGTGCCAGCAGCTTAAGGACAGGGGGTAGGAACACCGGGGAGCTGTTTTTT.

V usage is TRBV6-6 and J usage is TRBJ1-6, with a tentative D call TRBD1 (6 bases). The V gene's germline CDR1 is MNHNY and CDR2 SVGAGI (reference sequence). The CDR3 spans 15 residues. Trimming removed 5 bases from V and 7 bases from J, with 15 bases in between. CDR3 in amino acids: CASSQRQVTNSPLHF. CDR3 DNA sequence: TGTGCCAGCAGTCAACGACAGGTTACAAATTCACCCCTCCACTTT.

There are a few counts of this clone. This chain uses TRBV6-5 with TRBJ1-2; 8 bases map to TRBD1. The CDR3 is 13 amino acids. V dropped 6 bases and J dropped 10; count of bases not matched to a gene: 10. In germline, CDR1 is MNHEY, CDR2 SVGAGI. The CDR3 sequence: CASSHRDRWIYTF. DNA of the CDR3: TGTGCCAGCAGCCACCGGGACAGGTGGATCTACACCTTC.

The rearrangement joins TRBV27 to TRBJ1-5; no definite D call. Germline V gives CDR1 MNHEY, CDR2 SMNVEV (reference sequence). The CDR3 sequence is 13 residues long. Trimming shortened V by 2 bases and J by 1 base, and 3 bases separated the two germline ends. DNA for the CDR3: TGTGCCAGCAGTTTACGGAGCAATCAGCCCCAGCATTTT. It encodes CASSLRSNQPQHF.

This clone was detected only a few times. CDR3 sequence: CAISGQGATDTQYF. CDR3 sequence (DNA): TGTGCCATCAGTGGTCAGGGGGCAACAGATACGCAGTATTTT. The rearrangement joins TRBV10-3 to TRBJ2-3; 8 bases are shared with TRBD1. The germline gives CDR1 ENHRY, CDR2 SYGVKD. The CDR3 consists of 14 residues. With V trimmed by 4 bases and J by 3 bases, 3 bases remained unmatched.

In this sample, this clone turned up a few times. This chain joins TRBV20-1 and TRBJ1-6; a weak D match, TRBD1 (5 bases). V lost 5 bases, J lost 7 bases, and 6 bases lay in between. The germline CDR1 and CDR2 sequences are DFQATT and SNEGSKA (reference sequence). There are 11 residues in the CDR3. CDR3 coding DNA: TGCAGTGCTGCAGGGAATTCACCCCTCCACTTT. Translated, it gives CSAAGNSPLHF.

This rearrangement joins TRBV15 to TRBJ1-4; D is perhaps TRBD1 (6 bases). Germline V gives CDR1 LNHNV, CDR2 YYDKDF (reference sequence). There are 20 residues in the CDR3. The V gene lost 1 base and the J gene lost 0 bases, with 21 bases spanning the gap. CDR3 in amino acids: CATSRAPKVGQTATNEKLFF. The DNA for the CDR3 is TGTGCCACCAGCAGAGCCCCCAAGGTAGGACAGACCGCAACTAATGAAAAACTGTTTTTT. The variable domain in full, completed from reference TRBV15 and TRBJ1-4, reads DAMVIQNPRYQVTQFGKPVTLSCSQTLNHNVMYWYQQKSSQAPKLLFHYYDKDFNNEADTPDNFQSRRPNTSFCFLDIRSPGLGDTAMYLCATSRAPKVGQTATNEKLFFGSGTQLSVL.

The rearrangement joins TRBV6-5 to TRBJ2-7, with 8 bases lining up with TRBD1. Germline trimming cut 2 bases from V and 2 bases from J; bases unmatched to any gene: 5. Germline V gene lookup returns CDR1 MNHEY and CDR2 SVGAGI. The CDR3 is 15 residues long. CDR3 nucleotide sequence: TGTGCCAGCAGTTACCGGGACAGGTCAACCTACGAGCAGTACTTC. It is translated as CASSYRDRSTYEQYF.

This clone came up a few times. This sequence joins TRBV7-9 and TRBJ1-1; D is undetermined. Germline V gene lookup returns CDR1 SEHNR and CDR2 FQNEAQ (reference sequence). Between the trimmed V and J ends, which lost 2 bases and 1 base, there was a span of 11 bases. This CDR3 is built from 15 residues. The CDR3 reads CASSLSDSPNTEAFF. The CDR3 DNA follows: TGTGCCAGCAGCTTAAGCGACTCCCCGAACACTGAAGCTTTCTTT. Combining the CDR3 with reference TRBV7-9 and TRBJ1-1 gives the whole variable domain DTGVSQNPRHKITKRGQNVTFRCDPISEHNRLYWYRQTLGQGPEFLTYFQNEAQLEKSRLLSDRFSAERPKGSFSTLEIQRTEQGDSAMYLCASSLSDSPNTEAFFGQGTRLTVV.

The chain joins TRBV18 to TRBJ1-5; D gene unclear. V dropped 3 bases and J dropped 4 bases, with 7 bases sitting between them. This CDR3 has 13 amino acids. From germline, CDR1 is KGHSH and CDR2 LQKENI. The CDR3 reads CASSPDKNQPQHF. CDR3 coding DNA: TGTGCCAGCTCACCCGACAAGAATCAGCCCCAGCATTTT.

The V and J genes are TRBV28 and TRBJ1-2; a weak D match, TRBD1 (6 bases). Per the germline V gene, CDR1 is MDHEN and CDR2 is SYDVKM. The CDR3 runs to 13 residues. With 3 bases removed from V and 4 bases from J, the gap between germline ends came to 9 bases. The chain's CDR3 is CASSFEGGYGYTF. The CDR3 DNA is TGTGCCAGCAGTTTCGAAGGGGGCTATGGCTACACCTTC.

This clone was counted a few times. CDR3 protein: CASSIQTGRSGYTF. Written as DNA, the CDR3 is TGTGCCAGCAGTATACAGACAGGACGGAGCGGCTACACCTTC. The chain uses TRBV28 and TRBJ1-2, with D possibly matching TRBD1 (6 bases). Germline V CDR1 and CDR2: MDHEN, SYDVKM. Trimming took 5 bases from V and 8 from J, leaving 18 bases between them. The CDR3 sequence is 14 residues long.